This T cell receptor (beta chain) was captured by sequencing in a study of prognosis after radiotherapy for stage I lung cancer. Study details: Nobody among the patients got concurrent therapy with stereotactic body radiotherapy.

This CDR3 is 16 amino acids long. Trimming at V came to 4 bases and at J to 7 bases, leaving 12 bases not matched to a gene. Germline V gives CDR1 SGHNT, CDR2 YENEEA. Genomic DNA yielded TCR beta CDR3, amplified by two-round multiplex PCR. Amplification in first-round PCR relied on primers specific to each TRBV and TRBJ gene. In TCRdb, the multiplex PCR reads were re-called with MiXCR into one record per CDR3 protein. The sample has approximately 25,000 distinct CDR3 sequences; roughly 41% are singletons. This TCR was recovered from a donor over 45 with non-small cell lung cancer. V is TRBV11-3 and J is TRBJ2-2, with 7 bases aligning to TRBD1. This sample comprised PBMCs, obtained before or after stereotactic body radiation therapy (not recorded which). In DNA, the CDR3 is TGTGCCAGCAGCTACTCGACAGGGTTGGTGAACGGGGAGCTGTTTTTT. Translated: CASSYSTGLVNGELFF.